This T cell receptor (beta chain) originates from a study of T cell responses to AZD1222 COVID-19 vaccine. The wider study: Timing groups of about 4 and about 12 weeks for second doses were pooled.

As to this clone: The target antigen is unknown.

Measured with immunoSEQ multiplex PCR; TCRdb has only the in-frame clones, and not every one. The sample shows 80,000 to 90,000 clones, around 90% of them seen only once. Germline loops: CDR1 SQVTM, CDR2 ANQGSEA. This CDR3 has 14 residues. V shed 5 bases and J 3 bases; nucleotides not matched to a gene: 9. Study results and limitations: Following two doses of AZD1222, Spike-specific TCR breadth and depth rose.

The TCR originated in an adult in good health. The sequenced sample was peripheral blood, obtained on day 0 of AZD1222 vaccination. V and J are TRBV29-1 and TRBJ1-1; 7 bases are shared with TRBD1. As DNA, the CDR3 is TGCAGCGTTTTTTCGTACAGGGGCGACACTGAAGCTTTCTTT. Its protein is CSVFSYRGDTEAFF.